Sequencing of this T cell receptor beta chain was carried out in a study of cytomegalovirus exposure and HLA in healthy donors. Overall study context: The 650 to 850 first-cohort repertoires and the 95 to 150 validation repertoires shared the same platform, a later analysis reported. Study results and limitations: In a later analysis, first-cohort TCR clusters were found to tend to co-occur in the roughly 120 validation repertoires. According to the study, 180 or so TCR beta chains were cytomegalovirus-associated. The CMV antigen specificity of a few CMV-associated chains was confirmed through in vitro analysis.

The length of the CDR3 is 15 residues. Germline V lookup: CDR1 MNHEY, CDR2 SMNVEV (reference sequence). The V end was cut by 3 bases, the J end by 2 bases, with 13 bases between. Concerning this clone: Its target is unknown.

The table came from immunoSEQ multiplex PCR; TCRdb's copy has only in-frame clones and leaves some out. The table shows fewer than 90,000 clones, with approximately 95% occurring only once. This sequence joins TRBV27 and TRBJ2-5, with D maybe TRBD2 (6 bases). The sample taken for sequencing was PBMCs. This sequence originates from a woman aged 18-29 years in good health and CMV-seronegative. In nucleotides, the CDR3 is TGTGCCAGCAGTTTCGGTGGCGGAGGGCAAGAGACCCAGTACTTC. This encodes CASSFGGGGQETQYF.